This TCR beta chain was sequenced during a study of blood T cell repertoires in COVID-19. Study-wide context: T cells, B-cell-depleted T cells, or PBMCs supplied cDNA or gDNA.

The V segment lost 2 bases and the J segment 14 bases; nucleotides outside the gene matches: 3. Germline V CDR1 and CDR2: SGHTA, FQGTGA. The CDR3 runs to 12 residues. In the original processing: Amplified reference gene primers provided the basis for estimating nucleated cell counts. Assay: immunoSEQ multiplex PCR; the TCRdb copy retains only in-frame clones and omits some. V and J calls and clone size are as listed in that table; D and trimming were resolved from the DNA. The data show roughly 290,000 clones, 90% seen once. Source material: peripheral blood. The V and J genes are TRBV7-3 and TRBJ2-1; TRBD1 agrees at 10 bases. The TCR was taken from a woman aged 30 to 39 with COVID-19, enrolled during active disease. The CDR3, as DNA: TGTGCCAGCAGCTTAGGGGGACAGGGGAAGTTCTTC. Protein product: CASSLGGQGKFF.